Reported below is one T cell receptor beta chain. This specimen belongs to a study of blood T cell repertoires in COVID-19. Looking at the study overall: Sites in the United States, Italy and Spain provided acute and convalescent COVID-19 samples. Sources were T cells, B-cell-depleted T cells, or PBMCs; the material itself was cDNA or gDNA.

Under the authors' procedure: By means of reference gene primer amplification, nucleated cell counts were estimated. Assay: immunoSEQ multiplex PCR; the TCRdb copy retains only in-frame clones and omits some. Clone size and the V and J calls come from that table; the DNA yielded D and trimming. The sample carries under 150,000 clones, around 88% recorded once. This CDR3 is built from 15 residues. The trim removed 0 bases at V and 2 bases at J, leaving 3 bases unmatched. Germline V gives CDR1 SGHTS, CDR2 YDEGEE. The sample was peripheral blood. The chain joins TRBV5-8 to TRBJ2-3, with 7 nucleotides matching TRBD2. The receptor was isolated from a man at least 80 years old with active or convalescent COVID-19. The DNA of the CDR3 is TGTGCCAGCAGCTTGGTCGGGGGGTCCACAGATACGCAGTATTTT. Translating gives CASSLVGGSTDTQYF.